This is a list of T cell receptor beta chains from one sample in a study of blood T cell repertoires in COVID-19. Data came from immunoSEQ multiplex PCR; TCRdb stores just in-frame clones and leaves some out. Found here are around 310,000 clones, over 85% of them singletons; the top ten hold roughly a tenth. The sample taken for sequencing was PBMCs or T cells enriched from blood (not recorded which). These receptors originate from a woman younger than 45 who had recovered from COVID-19. Both conserved end residues are part of each CDR3. A D gene is named only where the DNA matches it firmly. Expanded clones get a size class; other rows say once, few or many, or leave the size out.

clone_size d_call j_call v_call cdr3_nt cdr3_aa
. . TRBJ2-6 TRBV2 TGTGCCAGCAAAAGACACGTCTCTGGGGCCAACGTCCTGACTTTC CASKRHVSGANVLTF
few TRBD1 TRBJ2-1 TRBV9 TGTGCCAGCAGCCCGCACCCAGGACAGGGTTGGAATGAGCAGTTCTTC CASSPHPGQGWNEQFF
. . TRBJ1-1 TRBV19 TGTGCCAGTAGTCCTGGACTTTACACTGAAGCTTTCTTT CASSPGLYTEAFF
. TRBD2 TRBJ2-5 TRBV5-1 TGCGCCAGCAGCTTGGCTGGGACTAGCGGGGAGACCCAGTACTTC CASSLAGTSGETQYF
. TRBD1 TRBJ1-4 TRBV2 TGTGCCAGCAGACTCAGGGGGCCCACTAATGAAAAACTGTTTTTT CASRLRGPTNEKLFF
. TRBD1 TRBJ2-2 TRBV23-1 TGCGCCAGCAGTCCCACGGGCAGGGGGCTGACCGGGGAGCTGTTTTTT CASSPTGRGLTGELFF
. . TRBJ2-1 TRBV11-1 TGTGCCAGCAGCCCACCACGGAGCTCCTACAATGAGCAGTTCTTC CASSPPRSSYNEQFF
. TRBD2 TRBJ2-1 TRBV13 TGTGCCAGCAGCTCAACTTTAGCGGGGGCCTACAATGAGCAGTTCTTC CASSSTLAGAYNEQFF
. TRBD2 TRBJ2-7 TRBV6-5 TGTGCCAGCTCCGCGGGAGGGCCTTATACAGAGCAGTACTTC CASSAGGPYTEQYF
. TRBD2 TRBJ2-3 TRBV14 TGTGCCAGCAGCCCAAGTAAGATCCTCAGCGGGAGACAGAGCACAGATACGCAGTATTTT CASSPSKILSGRQSTDTQYF
. . TRBJ1-2 TRBV12-5 TGTGCTAGCTCCGGAGATTTCTACGGCTACACCTTC CASSGDFYGYTF
. . TRBJ2-7 TRBV19 TGTGCCAGTAGTATCCGGGGAAACGAGCAGTACTTC CASSIRGNEQYF
once . TRBJ2-7 TRBV6-1 TGTGCCAGCAGTGAAGTAAGGGGGAGAGGACAGATCGAGGCCTACGAGCAGTACTTC CASSEVRGRGQIEAYEQYF
once . TRBJ2-6 TRBV18 TGTGCCAGCTCACCCTACGGGACACTCTCTGGGGCCAACGTCCTGACTTTC CASSPYGTLSGANVLTF
few TRBD1 TRBJ2-7 TRBV5-1 TGCGCCAGCAGCACGGGACAGGAGCAGTACTTC CASSTGQEQYF
. . TRBJ1-3 TRBV18 TGTGCCAGCTCACCACTTGCGCAGGCCCTCTCTGGAAACACCATATATTTT CASSPLAQALSGNTIYF
. . TRBJ1-6 TRBV2 TGTGCCAGCCTTCGACAGAACCTTAATTCACCCCTCCACTTT CASLRQNLNSPLHF
. TRBD2 TRBJ2-5 TRBV29-1 TGCAGCGTGGGGGGACTAGCGGGAGGGCCCAAGACCCAGTACTTC CSVGGLAGGPKTQYF
once TRBD1 TRBJ2-7 TRBV19 TGTGCCAGTAGGGAGGGACAGGGAATTTACGAGCAGTACTTC CASREGQGIYEQYF
. TRBD1 TRBJ2-3 TRBV28 TGTGCCAGCAGCTCTCCCGGGACAGGAAGGAATACGCAGTATTTT CASSSPGTGRNTQYF
once TRBD2 TRBJ2-3 TRBV28 TGTGCCAGCCAACACACAAAAGGACTAGCGGGATGGAGCGCAGATACGCAGTATTTT CASQHTKGLAGWSADTQYF
. TRBD1 TRBJ2-5 TRBV5-6 TGTGCCAGCAGTTTCATTCCGGGACAGATCCCTCCAGAGACCCAGTACTTC CASSFIPGQIPPETQYF
few . TRBJ2-7 TRBV9 TGTGCCAGCAGCGTAGCACAGAGCTCCTACGAGCAGTACTTC CASSVAQSSYEQYF
. TRBD1 TRBJ1-2 TRBV4-2 TGTGCCAGCAGCCAAGATCAGGGGGCTGCTGTGAGCTACACCTTC CASSQDQGAAVSYTF